This T cell receptor (beta chain) was sequenced during a study of cytomegalovirus exposure and HLA in healthy donors. Only one count was recorded for this clone. Its antigen is still unknown. Study-level findings and limits: The majority of TCR sequences were rare, yet some public TCRs appeared in many donors. The authors enumerated some 160 TCR beta chains as linked to cytomegalovirus.

The V end lost 1 base, the J end lost 6 bases, and 9 bases lay between the germline ends. CDR3 length: 13 residues. Germline V gene data show CDR1 as SGHTA and CDR2 as FQGTGA. PCR employed 60 Vbeta and 13 Jbeta primers. Repertoires were generated with immunoSEQ multiplex PCR, while TCRdb's copy carries only in-frame clones and drops some. This table holds over 150,000 clones, over 80% found once. Sequencing input: PBMCs. This sequence joins TRBV7-3 and TRBJ1-2, with D possibly being TRBD1 (5 bases). This TCR derives from a boy aged 2 to 10 in good health and CMV-seronegative. The CDR3 sequence is CASSLKGGDGYTF. The DNA for the CDR3 is TGTGCCAGCAGCTTAAAGGGAGGGGATGGCTACACCTTC. The whole variable domain, filled in from reference TRBV7-3 and TRBJ1-2, reads GAGVSQTPSNKVTEKGKYVELRCDPISGHTALYWYRQSLGQGPEFLIYFQGTGAADDSGLPNDRFFAVRPEGSVSTLKIQRTERGDSAVYLCASSLKGGDGYTFGSGTRLTVV.